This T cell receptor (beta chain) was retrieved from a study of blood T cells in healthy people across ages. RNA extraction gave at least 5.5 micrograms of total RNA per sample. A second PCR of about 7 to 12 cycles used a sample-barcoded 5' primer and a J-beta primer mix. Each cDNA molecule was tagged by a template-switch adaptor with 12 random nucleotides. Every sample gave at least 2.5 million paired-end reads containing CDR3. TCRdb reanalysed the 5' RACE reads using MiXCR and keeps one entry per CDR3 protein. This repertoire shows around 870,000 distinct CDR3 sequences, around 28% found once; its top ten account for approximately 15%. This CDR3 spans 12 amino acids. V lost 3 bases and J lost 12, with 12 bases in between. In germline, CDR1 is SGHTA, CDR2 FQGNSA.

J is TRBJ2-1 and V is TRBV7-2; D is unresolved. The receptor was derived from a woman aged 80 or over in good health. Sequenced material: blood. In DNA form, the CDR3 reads TGTGCCAGCAGCTTGACTCCAACGTGGCAGTTCTTC. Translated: CASSLTPTWQFF.